The 23 T cell receptor beta chains in this list originate from one sample, sequenced in a study of T-cell memory formation after mild COVID-19. One entry per CDR3 protein, called by TCRdb with MiXCR from the 5' RACE reads. The sample holds about 260,000 distinct CDR3 sequences; about 16% are singletons and the top ten take 20% to 25%. The sample taken for sequencing was PBMCs or a T cell subset sorted from them (not recorded which). These receptors were taken from a man younger than 35 who had mild COVID-19 (a few samples of this study predate the infection). Cell type and time point are not known.

Many counts were recorded for this clonotype. The rearrangement uses TRBV29-1 and TRBJ2-5; no firm D call. The CDR3 has 11 residues. V lost 2 bases and J lost 8, with 9 bases in between. Germline CDR1 reads SQVTM; CDR2 reads ANQGSEA. The CDR3 nucleotides read TGCAGCGTTGAATTTAGCTCTACCCAGTACTTC. This gives the protein CSVEFSSTQYF.

This chain joins TRBV5-6 and TRBJ1-2, with D uncertain. The CDR3 is 16 amino acids. Trimming took off 0 bases at V and 0 bases at J, with 12 bases between the two ends. Germline V gene data show CDR1 as SGHDT and CDR2 as YYEEEE. The chain's CDR3 is CASSLDYTISNYGYTF. The CDR3 DNA reads as TGTGCCAGCAGCTTGGATTACACCATTTCTAACTATGGCTACACCTTC.

V is TRBV29-1 and J is TRBJ1-1; 9 nucleotides line up with TRBD1. In germline, CDR1 is SQVTM, CDR2 ANQGSEA. The CDR3 totals 13 residues. The trim removed 8 bases at V and 5 bases at J, leaving 9 bases unmatched. The CDR3 loop is CSLSGTGPTEAFF. Written as DNA, the CDR3 is TGCAGCTTATCCGGGACAGGGCCGACTGAAGCTTTCTTT. The full variable domain, its missing parts supplied by reference TRBV29-1 and TRBJ1-1, is SAVISQKPSRDICQRGTSLTIQCQVDSQVTMMFWYRQQPGQSLTLIATANQGSEATYESGFVIDKFPISRPNLTFSTLTVSNMSPEDSSIYLCSLSGTGPTEAFFGQGTRLTVV.

This chain connects TRBV19 to TRBJ1-2, with 8 positions matching TRBD1. V gave up 5 bases and J gave up 4 bases; unmatched junction bases: 9. Germline lookup yields CDR1 LNHDA and CDR2 SQIVND (reference sequence). The CDR3 length is 15 residues. The CDR3 loop is CASSPRDRPTYGYTF. The DNA of the CDR3 is TGTGCCAGTAGTCCACGGGACAGGCCCACCTATGGCTACACCTTC.

The J gene is TRBJ1-2, the V gene TRBV29-1; no reliable D call. CDR3 length equals 12 residues. V lost 7 bases to trimming and J lost 6 bases, with 15 bases between them. Germline V lookup: CDR1 SQVTM, CDR2 ANQGSEA. The CDR3 is CSAAPRRDGYTF. The CDR3 nucleotides are TGCAGCGCGGCACCCCGTCGGGATGGCTACACCTTC.

The rearrangement uses TRBV1 and TRBJ1-5. TRBV1 is assigned pseudogene status. The CDR3 contains 14 residues. DNA for the CDR3: TGCACCAGCAGCCTCACAAGAGGCAATCAGCCCCAGCATTTT. It translates to CTSSLTRGNQPQHF.

This sequence joins TRBV14 and TRBJ2-6; D is undetermined. Germline loops: CDR1 SGHDN, CDR2 FVKESK. V lost 3 bases, J lost 0 bases, and 18 bases lay in between. This CDR3 is built from 19 residues. CDR3 protein: CASSHPRSRRSSGANVLTF. CDR3 bases: TGTGCCAGCAGCCATCCAAGGAGCAGGCGAAGCTCTGGGGCCAACGTCCTGACTTTC.

The chain has TRBV7-2 and TRBJ1-5; D remains ambiguous. The CDR3 has 12 residues. Trimming stripped 5 bases from V and 8 bases from J, with 10 bases between. Germline values: CDR1 SGHTA, CDR2 FQGNSA. The CDR3 DNA sequence: TGTGCCAGCAGCCTCGTCAAGGAGCCCCAGCATTTT. Amino acid sequence: CASSLVKEPQHF.

CDR3 residues: CASSYENLAGASNTGELFF. DNA for the CDR3: TGTGCCAGCAGTTACGAGAACCTAGCGGGGGCTTCGAACACCGGGGAGCTGTTTTTT. V usage is TRBV6-2 or TRBV6-3 and J usage is TRBJ2-2, with 10 positions matching TRBD2. Germline V gene data show CDR1 as MNHEY and CDR2 as SVGEGT. V dropped 2 bases and J dropped 0; count of bases not matched to a gene: 9. The CDR3 length is 19 residues.

The chain uses TRBV6-5 and TRBJ2-1, with 7 positions matching TRBD2. Trimming removed 7 bases from V and 5 bases from J; junction bases left unmatched: 8. The CDR3 is made up of 14 amino acids. CDR1 is MNHEY and CDR2 is SVGAGI in the germline V gene. The CDR3 sequence: CASTIYGGNNEQFF. The CDR3 DNA reads as TGTGCCAGCACTATATACGGGGGGAACAATGAGCAGTTCTTC.

J is TRBJ2-1 and V is TRBV7-2; the match to TRBD1 covers 8 bases. There are 14 residues in the CDR3. V lost 5 bases to trimming and J lost 6 bases; unmatched junction nucleotides: 6. Germline CDR1 reads SGHTA; CDR2 reads FQGNSA. The CDR3 loop reads CASSPWGTGNEQFF. In DNA, the CDR3 is TGTGCCAGCAGCCCGTGGGGGACAGGCAATGAGCAGTTCTTC.

The J gene is TRBJ1-1, the V gene TRBV6-6; D is possibly TRBD1 (6 bases). V lost 7 bases and J lost 3, with 21 bases in between. CDR1 MNHNY and CDR2 SVGAGI come from the germline V gene (reference sequence). The CDR3 contains 16 residues. The CDR3 protein is CASIQSGVWTDTEAFF. In DNA form, the CDR3 reads TGTGCCAGCATACAGTCCGGGGTCTGGACAGACACTGAAGCTTTCTTT.

This clonotype was seen a few times. The chain combines TRBV7-2 with TRBJ1-5, with TRBD1 as a possible D gene (6 bases). Deletions cut 4 bases from V and 3 bases from J, with 10 bases between. The germline V gene has CDR1 SGHTA and CDR2 FQGNSA. The CDR3 runs to 14 residues. CDR3: CASSSRQANQPQHF. DNA of the CDR3: TGTGCCAGCAGCTCTAGACAGGCCAATCAGCCCCAGCATTTT.

This clonotype came up many times. The J gene is TRBJ2-3, the V gene TRBV4-3; no reliable D call. The V and J ends lost 0 bases and 2 bases respectively, with 3 bases between them. The CDR3 extends over 13 amino acids. Germline V gene data show CDR1 as LGHNA and CDR2 as YSLEER. CDR3 bases: TGCGCCAGCAGCCAAGAATTCACAGATACGCAGTATTTT. Translated: CASSQEFTDTQYF.

The genes are TRBV4-1 and TRBJ2-1; 9 nucleotides agree with TRBD2. Germline loops: CDR1 MGHRA, CDR2 YSYEKL. J was trimmed by 5 bases and V by 0 bases; bases with no gene match: 2. This CDR3 has 15 amino acids. The CDR3 nucleotides are TGCGCCAGCAGCCAAGATCAGCGGGGGGACAATGAGCAGTTCTTC. Protein sequence: CASSQDQRGDNEQFF.

V is TRBV3-1 and J is TRBJ2-7; 10 bases align to TRBD1. Germline V CDR1 and CDR2: LGHDT, YNNKEL (reference sequence). The length of the CDR3 is 15 residues. The J segment lost 3 bases and the V segment lost 4 bases, leaving 6 bases of the junction unmatched. This CDR3 is CASSRGTGAYYEQYF. The DNA for the CDR3 is TGTGCCAGCAGCCGAGGGACAGGGGCATACTACGAGCAGTACTTC.

This clonotype was counted once. The chain carries TRBV12-3 or TRBV12-4 and TRBJ1-6; 9 bases are a match to TRBD1. CDR3 length: 14 amino acids. V was clipped by 6 bases and J by 5 bases; unmatched bases: 2. This chain's CDR3 is CASRGQGNNSPLHF. As DNA, the CDR3 is TGTGCCAGCAGGGGACAGGGTAATAATTCACCCCTCCACTTT.

The genes are TRBV10-2 and TRBJ2-5; possible D gene TRBD2, 6 bases. The CDR3 runs 16 residues. Trimming took 4 bases from V and 5 from J, leaving 20 bases between them. The germline gives CDR1 WSHSY, CDR2 SAAADI. The CDR3 DNA reads TGCGCCAGCAGTGGGGGTTTCGGGGGACCCCGGGAGACCCAGTACTTC. Its translation is CASSGGFGGPRETQYF.

The chain recombines TRBV7-9 with TRBJ1-2; TRBD1 agrees at 8 bases. With 5 bases clipped from V and 4 bases from J, the junction kept 6 bases outside the gene matches. The CDR3 has 14 amino acids. Germline values: CDR1 SEHNR, CDR2 FQNEAQ (reference sequence). In DNA form, the CDR3 reads TGTGCCAGCAGCCGCGGACAGGGCCCCTATGGCTACACCTTC. It translates to CASSRGQGPYGYTF.

Many counts were recorded for this clonotype. The CDR3 region is CASSQGASGFSTDTQYF. The CDR3 region has the DNA TGCGCCAGCAGCCAAGGGGCTAGCGGGTTTAGCACAGATACGCAGTATTTT. The chain joins TRBV4-3 to TRBJ2-3, with 8 bases aligning to TRBD2. The CDR3 is made up of 17 amino acids. Germline trimming cut 1 base from V and 0 bases from J; bases unmatched to any gene: 6. The germline CDR1 and CDR2 sequences are LGHNA and YSLEER.

This clonotype has ten or more counts. The gene calls are TRBV7-9 and TRBJ2-7, with 8 bases that match TRBD1. The CDR3 runs 14 residues. The J segment lost 2 bases and the V segment lost 5 bases, leaving 5 bases of the junction unmatched. Germline lookup yields CDR1 SEHNR and CDR2 FQNEAQ (reference sequence). The CDR3, as DNA: TGTGCCAGCAGCCGGACAGGGCCTACCTACGAGCAGTACTTC. Translation gives CASSRTGPTYEQYF.

This chain joins TRBV3-1 and TRBJ2-4; weak D call: TRBD2 (6 bases). Germline CDR1 and CDR2: LGHDT and YNNKEL (reference sequence). There are 15 residues in the CDR3. Trimming stripped 4 bases from V and 6 bases from J, with 16 bases between. CDR3 nucleotides: TGTGCCAGCAGCCCCCGTGGCAGGGAGGTAAACATTCAGTACTTC. Translating gives CASSPRGREVNIQYF.

This clonotype was observed a handful of times. V and J are TRBV11-2 and TRBJ1-2; D uncertain. The CDR3 contains 15 residues. The V and J ends lost 1 base and 4 bases respectively, with 13 bases between them. Germline CDR1 reads SGHAT; CDR2 reads FQNNGV. CDR3 nucleotides: TGTGCCAGCAGCTTAGCGAGTGGATGGGGCTATGGCTACACCTTC. This encodes CASSLASGWGYGYTF. The full variable domain, its missing parts supplied by reference TRBV11-2 and TRBJ1-2, is EAGVAQSPRYKIIEKRQSVAFWCNPISGHATLYWYQQILGQGPKLLIQFQNNGVVDDSQLPKDRFSAERLKGVDSTLKIQPAKLEDSAVYLCASSLASGWGYGYTFGSGTRLTVV.